This entry features one T cell receptor (beta chain) sequence. Its antigen remains unidentified. Base qualities are not provided; no much larger clone lies one nucleotide away. TCR beta CDR3 regions were sequenced from DNA using the immunoSEQ Assay. Concerning the study's data processing: To compute T cell density, TCR beta template counts were normalized to usable DNA, which was estimated by amplifying housekeeping genes. Richness was estimated with the preseqR package, extrapolating to 400,000 templates for PBMC samples and 120,000 templates for tissue samples. Clonality was defined by subtracting Pielou's evenness from one. Differential abundance testing on productive amino-acid clonotypes, with a minimum total count of 5 and an alpha of 0.1, was used to identify tissue-enriched TCRs. The Jaccard Index and the Morisita Overlap Index were used to quantify repertoire overlap between compartments. GLIPH clustered TCR beta CDR3s with public tetramer-defined viral CDR3s; viral motifs required at least three viral sequences plus V-gene enrichment. TCRdb took this table from immuneACCESS and kept in-frame rearrangements with V and J called. Such tables lack part of the clones; where checked against another copy, unresolved V genes explain under half of the gap, and the rest is unexplained. The D gene and trimming were derived from the DNA, and the V and J assignments and clone size from that table. The sample has about 26,000 clones on record, over 70% of them singletons. Jointly, the top ten make up more than 9% of the sample.

V and J lose 3 bases and 5 bases, and a span of 16 bases separates them. Including cysteine and phenylalanine, the CDR3 has 15 amino acids. CDR3 DNA only is kept here, 45 bases in frame from base 1. At diagnosis, peripheral blood, uninvolved tumor-adjacent lung and tumor were collected and were preserved as a mix of fresh-frozen and FFPE material. For TCR repertoire profiling, blood samples were analyzed as peripheral blood mononuclear cells. This sample was included in a study of T cells in localized non-small cell lung cancer (TCRdb year 2020). Context from the whole study: Comparing tumors with uninvolved tumor-adjacent lungs, the study looked at the T cell repertoires of roughly 250 patients with early-stage NSCLC. The mean age of the NSCLC patients was about 70 years, with 120 to 150 men and 85 to 110 women. All 250 or so NSCLC patients in the cohort were treatment-naive and had localized lung tumors that were resected. Points the paper makes about the study in general: Longer overall survival was associated with higher T cell density in blood, whereas shorter survival was associated with higher clonality in adjacent lung. Multi-region tumor sequencing was not performed, so intratumor heterogeneity could not be excluded. Of the top 100 tumor clones, a median of 57 were detected in paired uninvolved adjacent lung; 28 were also among that lung's top 100. Because of the exploratory design, TCR variables were selected using unadjusted p-values without false-discovery rate correction. Uninvolved tumor-adjacent lung showed the highest T cell clonality, higher than tumor, which suggests more focused antigenic responses in the uninvolved tumor-adjacent lung.

This sequence uses TRBV7-1 and TRBJ2-5; perhaps TRBD1 is the D gene, with 6 bases matching. TRBV7-1 is sorted into the ORF group, with uncertain function. The sequence was collected from a man aged 35 to 69 with stage III squamous cell lung carcinoma. The sample consisted of peripheral blood, taken before any cancer treatment. The DNA sequence is TGTGCCAGCAGCTCGCAGGGGTTTGGGGTGGAGACCCAGTACTTC. Translated, this gives CASSSQGFGVETQYF.